Listed below are T cell receptor beta chains from one sample, sequenced in a study of OX40 agonist ivuxolimab in advanced cancers. Some clones are missing from TCRdb's copy, which holds only in-frame ones; the method was immunoSEQ multiplex PCR. The sample yields 55,000 to 70,000 clones, roughly 85% seen once. The material was CD4+ or CD8+ T cells sorted from blood, obtained in a trial of the OX40 agonist ivuxolimab. Receptor source: an adult with an advanced solid tumor such as melanoma, head and neck, liver or kidney cancer. Each CDR3 is given with its conserved first and last residue. A D gene is named only where the DNA matches it firmly. Size values are once, few and many counts, or a class for expanded clones, and some rows have none.

-	-	TRBJ2-3	TRBV19	CASSSLAKDTQYF	TGTGCCAGTAGTAGCCTCGCGAAAGATACGCAGTATTTT
-	-	TRBJ2-7	TRBV10-3	CAISEGHLQREQYF	TGTGCCATCAGTGAAGGACACTTACAGAGGGAGCAGTACTTC
-	-	TRBJ1-2	TRBV28	CASTAGGPIGYTF	TGTGCCAGCACCGCTGGGGGTCCTATTGGCTACACCTTC
-	-	TRBJ2-7	TRBV6-6	CASSFTGNEQYF	TGTGCCAGCAGTTTCACAGGGAATGAGCAGTACTTC
TRBD2	-	TRBJ2-7	TRBV7-2	CASSLRVAGGNEQYF	TGTGCCAGCAGCCTTAGGGTAGCGGGAGGGAATGAGCAGTACTTC
-	few	TRBJ1-1	TRBV9	CASSVGGQGSTEAFF	TGTGCCAGCAGCGTAGGGGGGCAGGGATCGACTGAAGCTTTCTTT
TRBD1	once	TRBJ2-3	TRBV28	CASSITGALNTQYF	TGTGCCAGCAGCATCACAGGGGCGCTGAATACGCAGTATTTT
-	-	TRBJ2-2	TRBV28	CASSLTGELFF	TGTGCCAGCAGTTTAACCGGGGAGCTGTTTTTT
-	once	TRBJ1-5	TRBV5-1	CASNSLGGTRNQPQHF	TGCGCCAGCAACTCACTTGGGGGGACCAGGAATCAGCCCCAGCATTTT
-	once	TRBJ2-1	TRBV9	CASSLGVEQFF	TGTGCCAGCAGCTTGGGAGTCGAGCAGTTCTTC
-	-	TRBJ2-7	TRBV6-5	CASSYGAGESYEQYF	TGTGCCAGCAGTTACGGGGCAGGGGAGTCCTACGAGCAGTACTTC
-	-	TRBJ1-3	TRBV19	CASSISHSLGNTIYF	TGTGCCAGTAGTATCTCGCATAGCCTTGGAAACACCATATATTTT
-	-	TRBJ2-2	TRBV9	CASSAGTGDGELFF	TGTGCCAGCAGCGCCGGGACTGGCGACGGGGAGCTGTTTTTT
-	once	TRBJ1-1	TRBV4-3	CASSRGTYGTGTEAFF	TGCGCCAGCAGCCGGGGGACCTATGGCACTGGCACTGAAGCTTTCTTT
TRBD1	-	TRBJ2-5	TRBV4-2	CASSRDRVKETQYF	TGTGCCAGCAGCCGGGACAGGGTTAAAGAGACCCAGTACTTC
TRBD2	-	TRBJ2-3	TRBV28	CASSHPSGSGEAPDTQYF	TGTGCCAGCAGTCACCCGTCGGGTAGCGGGGAGGCTCCAGATACGCAGTATTTT
-	-	TRBJ2-7	TRBV6-6	CASNLTPSYEQYF	TGTGCCAGCAACCTGACACCCTCCTACGAGCAGTACTTC
-	-	TRBJ2-1	TRBV7-8	CASTPGGSSYNEQFF	TGTGCCAGCACCCCGGGGGGCAGTTCCTACAATGAGCAGTTCTTC
-	-	TRBJ2-1	TRBV14	CASSQPGFGYNEQFF	TGTGCCAGCAGCCAACCAGGGTTCGGCTACAATGAGCAGTTCTTC
-	-	TRBJ2-7	TRBV12-1	CASSLPQGYEQYF	TGTGCCAGCAGCTTACCACAGGGCTACGAGCAGTACTTC
TRBD1	-	TRBJ2-1	TRBV2	CASHRTGDDEQFF	TGTGCCAGCCACAGAACAGGGGACGATGAGCAGTTCTTC
-	-	TRBJ2-1	TRBV6-5	CASGTPNNEQFF	TGTGCCAGCGGGACACCGAACAATGAGCAGTTCTTC
-	-	TRBJ1-2	TRBV11-2	CASSFLIPTENYGYTF	TGTGCCAGCAGCTTTTTAATCCCCACAGAGAACTATGGCTACACCTTC
-	-	TRBJ2-2	TRBV5-6	CASSFWGLNTGELFF	TGTGCCAGCAGCTTTTGGGGATTGAACACCGGGGAGCTGTTTTTT
TRBD2	-	TRBJ2-5	TRBV7-2	CASSVPGGPEYF	TGTGCCAGCAGCGTGCCGGGGGGACCAGAGTACTTC
TRBD1	-	TRBJ2-2	TRBV6-5	CASSCQKDRVWRIF	TGTGCCAGCAGTTGCCAAAAAGACAGGGTATGGCGGATTTTT
-	few	TRBJ2-2	TRBV30	CAWSRLQTGELFF	TGTGCCTGGAGTAGGTTGCAAACCGGGGAGCTGTTTTTT
-	-	TRBJ2-1	TRBV7-2	CASSLAPGLINYEQFF	TGTGCCAGCAGCTTAGCGCCGGGACTGATAAACTATGAGCAGTTCTTC
-	-	TRBJ1-5	TRBV6-5	CASSYSIGSNQPQHF	TGTGCCAGCAGTTACTCGATCGGTAGCAATCAGCCCCAGCATTTT
-	-	TRBJ2-1	TRBV2	CASSVGAYNEQFF	TGTGCCAGCAGTGTAGGGGCTTACAATGAGCAGTTCTTC
-	-	TRBJ2-3	TRBV4-1	CASSQDEAGQIQDTQYF	TGCGCCAGCAGCCAAGACGAGGCGGGACAGATCCAAGATACGCAGTATTTT
TRBD1	-	TRBJ2-2	TRBV7-2	CASSFGLDRGFGELFF	TGTGCCAGCAGCTTTGGTTTGGACAGGGGGTTCGGGGAGCTGTTTTTT
-	-	TRBJ1-3	TRBV30	CAWSSGGTARSGNTIYF	TGTGCCTGGAGCTCCGGGGGAACAGCCCGTTCTGGAAACACCATATATTTT
-	-	TRBJ1-6	TRBV10-3	CAISESTLNSPLHF	TGTGCCATCAGTGAGTCGACTCTAAATTCACCCCTCCACTTT
TRBD2	-	TRBJ2-7	TRBV28	CASCIGAGVEEQYF	TGTGCCAGCTGCATTGGGGCGGGAGTTGAGGAGCAGTACTTC
-	-	TRBJ2-7	TRBV7-9	CASSPTPERGEQYF	TGTGCCAGCAGCCCAACCCCGGAACGTGGGGAGCAGTACTTC
TRBD2	-	TRBJ2-1	TRBV6-5	CASSYSTSGRNEQFF	TGTGCCAGCAGTTACTCTACTAGCGGGAGGAATGAGCAGTTCTTC
-	-	TRBJ1-1	TRBV11-2	CASSLQMGVPNTEAFF	TGTGCCAGCAGCCTGCAAATGGGGGTTCCGAACACTGAAGCTTTCTTT
-	-	TRBJ2-1	TRBV2	CASRPVRIVQFF	TGTGCCAGCAGGCCCGTACGGATTGTCCAGTTCTTC
-	-	TRBJ1-1	TRBV2	CASSGSEAFF	TGTGCCAGCAGCGGATCTGAAGCTTTCTTT
TRBD2	-	TRBJ2-1	TRBV19	CASSRGLAAGGGEQFF	TGTGCCAGTAGTAGGGGACTAGCGGCGGGGGGTGGAGAGCAGTTCTTC
-	-	TRBJ2-7	TRBV27	CASSQGLEQYF	TGTGCCAGCAGCCAAGGCCTCGAGCAGTACTTC
-	-	TRBJ2-1	TRBV10-3	CAISEHPDNEQFF	TGTGCCATCAGTGAACACCCTGACAATGAGCAGTTCTTC